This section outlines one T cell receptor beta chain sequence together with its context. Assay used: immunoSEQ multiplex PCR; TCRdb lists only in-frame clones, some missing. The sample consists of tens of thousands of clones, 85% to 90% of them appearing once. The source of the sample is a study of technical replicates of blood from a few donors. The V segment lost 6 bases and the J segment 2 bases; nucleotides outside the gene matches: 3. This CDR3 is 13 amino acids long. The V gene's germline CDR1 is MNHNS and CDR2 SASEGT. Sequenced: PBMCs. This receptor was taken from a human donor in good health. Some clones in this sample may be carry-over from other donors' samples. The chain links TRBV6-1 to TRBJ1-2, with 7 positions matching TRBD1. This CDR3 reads CASREGQNYGYTF. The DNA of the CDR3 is TGTGCCAGCAGAGAGGGACAGAACTATGGCTACACCTTC.